Included here is one TCR beta chain sequence, with context. Its antigen is not identified. Data came from immunoSEQ multiplex PCR; TCRdb stores just in-frame clones and leaves some out. Of some 30,000 clones listed, more than 75% are singletons. The data derive from a study of OX40 agonist ivuxolimab in advanced cancers. The overall study: With ivuxolimab, an agonistic anti-OX40 (CD134) antibody, patients were treated. Every 2 weeks, patients received ivuxolimab intravenously, dosed at 0.01 to 10 mg/kg.

The study's findings and limits: Patients with a partial response at 0.1-3.0 mg/kg had among the lowest clonal expansion.

The CDR3 has 12 amino acids. The V gene's germline CDR1 is SGHAT and CDR2 FQNNGV. V lost 4 bases and J lost 13, with 14 bases in between. The rearrangement joins TRBV11-2 to TRBJ2-1, with D maybe TRBD2 (6 bases). The sequences come from CD4+ or CD8+ T cells sorted from blood, collected in a trial of the OX40 agonist ivuxolimab. This clonotype was obtained from an adult with an advanced solid tumor such as melanoma, head and neck, liver or kidney cancer. This CDR3 reads CASSSRDSSQFF. The CDR3 nucleotides are TGTGCCAGCAGCTCCCGGGACTCCTCCCAGTTCTTC.